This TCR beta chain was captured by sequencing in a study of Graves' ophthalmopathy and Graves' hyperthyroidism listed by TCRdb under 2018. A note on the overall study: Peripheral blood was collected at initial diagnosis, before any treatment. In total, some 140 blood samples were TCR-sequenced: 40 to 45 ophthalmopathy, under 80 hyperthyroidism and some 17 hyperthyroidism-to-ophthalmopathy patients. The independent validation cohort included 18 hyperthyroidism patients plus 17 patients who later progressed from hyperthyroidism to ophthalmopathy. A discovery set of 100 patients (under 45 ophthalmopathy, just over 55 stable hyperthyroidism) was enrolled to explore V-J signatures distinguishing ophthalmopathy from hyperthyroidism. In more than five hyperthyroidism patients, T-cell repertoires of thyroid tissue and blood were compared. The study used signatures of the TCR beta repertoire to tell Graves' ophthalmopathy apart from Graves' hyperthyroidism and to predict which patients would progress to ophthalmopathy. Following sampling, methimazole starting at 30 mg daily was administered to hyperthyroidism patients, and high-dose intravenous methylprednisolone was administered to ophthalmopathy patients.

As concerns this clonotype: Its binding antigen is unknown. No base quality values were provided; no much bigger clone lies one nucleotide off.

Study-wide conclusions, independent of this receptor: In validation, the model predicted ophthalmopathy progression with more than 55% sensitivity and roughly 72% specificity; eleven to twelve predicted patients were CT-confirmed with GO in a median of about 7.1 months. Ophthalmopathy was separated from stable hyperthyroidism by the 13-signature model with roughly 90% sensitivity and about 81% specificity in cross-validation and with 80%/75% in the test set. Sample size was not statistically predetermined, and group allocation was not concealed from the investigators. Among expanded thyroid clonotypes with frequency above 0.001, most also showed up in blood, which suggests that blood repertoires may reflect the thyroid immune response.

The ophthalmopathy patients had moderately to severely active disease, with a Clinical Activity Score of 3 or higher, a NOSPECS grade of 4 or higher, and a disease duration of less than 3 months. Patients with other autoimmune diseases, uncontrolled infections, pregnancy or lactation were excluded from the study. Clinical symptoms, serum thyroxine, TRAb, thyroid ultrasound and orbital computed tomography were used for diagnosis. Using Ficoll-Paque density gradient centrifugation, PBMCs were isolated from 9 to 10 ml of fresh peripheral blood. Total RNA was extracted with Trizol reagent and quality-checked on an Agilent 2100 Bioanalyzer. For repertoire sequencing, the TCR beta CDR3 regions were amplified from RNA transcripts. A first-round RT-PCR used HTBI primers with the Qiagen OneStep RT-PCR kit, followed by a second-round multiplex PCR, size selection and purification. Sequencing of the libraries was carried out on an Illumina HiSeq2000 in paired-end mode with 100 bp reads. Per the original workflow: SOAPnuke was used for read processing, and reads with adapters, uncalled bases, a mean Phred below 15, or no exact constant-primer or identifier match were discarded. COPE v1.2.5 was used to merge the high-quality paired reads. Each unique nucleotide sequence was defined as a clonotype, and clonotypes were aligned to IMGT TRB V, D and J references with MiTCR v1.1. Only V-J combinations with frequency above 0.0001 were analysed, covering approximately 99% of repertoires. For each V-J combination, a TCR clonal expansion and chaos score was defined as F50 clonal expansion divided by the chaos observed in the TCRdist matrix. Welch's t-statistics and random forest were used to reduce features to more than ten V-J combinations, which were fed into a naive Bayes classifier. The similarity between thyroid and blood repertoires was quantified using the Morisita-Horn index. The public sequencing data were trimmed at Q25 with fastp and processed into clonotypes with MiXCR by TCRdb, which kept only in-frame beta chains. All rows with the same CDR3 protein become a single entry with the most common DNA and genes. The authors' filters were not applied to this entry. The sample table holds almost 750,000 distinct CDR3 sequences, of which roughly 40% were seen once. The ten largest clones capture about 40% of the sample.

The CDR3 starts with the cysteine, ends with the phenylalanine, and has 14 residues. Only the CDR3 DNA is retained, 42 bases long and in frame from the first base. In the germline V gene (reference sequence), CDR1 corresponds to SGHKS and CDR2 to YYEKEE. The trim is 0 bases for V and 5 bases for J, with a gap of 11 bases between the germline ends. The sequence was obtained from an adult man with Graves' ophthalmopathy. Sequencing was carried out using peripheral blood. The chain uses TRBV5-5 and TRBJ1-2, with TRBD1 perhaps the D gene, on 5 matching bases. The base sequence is TGTGCCAGCAGCTTGGGGGACGGGAGATATGGCTACACCTTC. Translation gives CASSLGDGRYGYTF.